Described below is a single T cell receptor (beta chain) sequence and its context. The trim removed 6 bases at V and 3 bases at J, leaving 6 bases unmatched. Germline CDR1 and CDR2: MNHEY and SVGAGI. The CDR3 runs to 15 residues. This record belongs to a study of blood T cell repertoires in COVID-19. About the research overall: Samples came from the United States, Italy and Spain, spanning acute and convalescent COVID-19.

Authors' methods: Nucleated cell number was recorded as an estimate derived from reference gene primer amplification. Data came from immunoSEQ multiplex PCR; TCRdb stores just in-frame clones and leaves some out. D and trimming were read from the DNA, whereas the V and J calls and clone size are those reported in that table. This table holds some 58,000 clones, 75% to 85% found once. The sample consisted of peripheral blood. This receptor was taken from a human donor in a cohort sampled during active COVID-19. The J gene is TRBJ1-5, the V gene TRBV6-5; 9 bases fit TRBD1. DNA of the CDR3: TGTGCCAGCAGGAAGGGACAGGGATACAATCAGCCCCAGCATTTT. Its protein product is CASRKGQGYNQPQHF.